These 20 T cell receptor beta chains came from one sample sequenced in a study of identical twins. TCRdb analysed the 5' RACE reads with MiXCR anew, one entry per CDR3 protein. The data show about 280,000 distinct CDR3 sequences, roughly 8.6% seen once. These data also formed part of another study, on yellow fever vaccine responses in identical twins.

Source material: memory (CD45RO+) T cells sorted from blood. The receptor source for this set is a woman between 18 and 30 years old in good health.

This clonotype is a singleton in its sample. V is TRBV29-1 and J is TRBJ2-4, with D tentatively TRBD2 (5 bases). Germline V gene data show CDR1 as SQVTM and CDR2 as ANQGSEA. The CDR3 contains 13 residues. Trimming pared 0 bases from V and 10 bases from J, leaving 13 bases between. CDR3 in amino acids: CSVEDVAGQIQYF. Written as DNA, the CDR3 is TGCAGCGTTGAAGATGTTGCGGGTCAGATTCAGTACTTC.

In its sample, this clonotype was seen many times. J is TRBJ2-1 and V is TRBV7-9, with 8 bases fitting TRBD2. Germline trimming cut 7 bases from V and 8 bases from J; bases unmatched to any gene: 16. The CDR3 is 16 amino acids. Germline loops: CDR1 SEHNR, CDR2 FQNEAQ (reference sequence). The CDR3 loop is CASTSPREGLRDEQFF. The CDR3 DNA is TGTGCCAGCACCTCCCCCCGGGAGGGTCTTAGGGATGAGCAGTTCTTC.

The sample holds many counts of this clonotype. The chain employs TRBV11-1 and TRBJ2-7; D may be TRBD2 (5 bases). CDR3 size: 12 residues. V was shortened by 0 bases and J by 10 bases, with 10 bases between the two germline ends. Germline V lookup: CDR1 SGHAT, CDR2 FQDESV (reference sequence). The CDR3, as DNA: TGTGCCAGCAGCTTAGCGGCCGGGGTACAGTACGTC. This encodes CASSLAAGVQYV.

Concerning this clonotype: Given a much more abundant clone one base away, this may be a read error. The chain couples TRBV5-1 to TRBJ2-1; D assignment may be TRBD1 or TRBD2 (5 bases each). Germline lookup yields CDR1 SGHRS and CDR2 YFSETQ. The CDR3 has 15 residues. The CDR3 nucleotides read TGCGCCATCAGCCGTCCGGGGCAAGGGTACAATGAGCAGTTCTTC. Translated: CAISRPGQGYNEQFF.

The genes are TRBV18 and TRBJ1-6, with no clear D. CDR1 and CDR2 from the germline V gene are KGHSH and LQKENI. V lost 3 bases and J 6 bases, leaving 9 bases between the germline ends. The length of the CDR3 is 14 residues. The CDR3 region is CASSPTGSNSPLHF. The CDR3 bases are TGTGCCAGCTCACCCACCGGGTCTAATTCACCCCTCCACTTT.

There are a few counts of this clonotype. The rearrangement links TRBV25-1 to TRBJ2-7; D possibly corresponds to TRBD2 (6 bases). V lost 5 bases and J lost 2, with 16 bases in between. CDR3 length equals 15 residues. CDR1 and CDR2 from the germline V gene are MGHDK and SYGVNS. This chain's CDR3 is CASSTRSGLAYEQYF. Here the CDR3 DNA reads TGTGCCAGCAGTACCCGATCGGGACTTGCCTACGAGCAGTACTTC.

This clonotype was counted many times. As DNA, the CDR3 is TGTGCCAGCAGTAGGGGGGGGGCTGAAGCTTTCTTT. Translating gives CASSRGGAEAFF. The gene calls are TRBV12-3 or TRBV12-4 and TRBJ1-1, with D perhaps matching TRBD1 (6 bases). This CDR3 is built from 12 residues. The ends were cut back, 5 bases at V and 6 bases at J, with 10 bases in the middle.

This clonotype was counted at least ten times. The rearrangement links TRBV2 to TRBJ2-5; 9 bases match TRBD2. Germline CDR1 is SNHLY and CDR2 is FYNNEI. The V gene end was trimmed by 4 bases and the J gene end by 5 bases; junction bases not matched to a gene: 11. The CDR3 has 16 amino acids. CDR3 sequence: CASSVGGASGIETQYF. For the CDR3, the DNA is TGTGCCAGCAGTGTAGGCGGCGCTAGCGGGATTGAGACCCAGTACTTC.

The chain combines TRBV20-1 with TRBJ2-2; D gene uncertain. The germline V and J ends were trimmed by 1 base and 6 bases, with 6 bases remaining between them. Germline V gene data show CDR1 as DFQATT and CDR2 as SNEGSKA (reference sequence). This CDR3 has 12 amino acids. CDR3 residues: CSARGLSGELFF. CDR3 sequence (DNA): TGCAGTGCTAGAGGGTTATCCGGGGAGCTGTTTTTT.

The sample holds a few counts of this clonotype. V and J are TRBV19 and TRBJ1-2; TRBD1 matches at 8 bases. Trimming took 10 bases from V and 8 from J; bases not matched to a gene: 6. This CDR3 has 11 residues. From germline, CDR1 is LNHDA and CDR2 SQIVND (reference sequence). CDR3 nucleotides: TGTGCCACCTGGACAGGGCTCGGCTACACCTTC. As protein: CATWTGLGYTF.

This clonotype appeared a few times. The rearrangement links TRBV12-3 or TRBV12-4 to TRBJ2-1; 10 bases are shared with TRBD1. The CDR3 consists of 16 residues. The ends lost 7 bases at V and 1 base at J; junction bases unmatched: 7. In DNA, the CDR3 is TGTGCCAGCATCCCCGGACAGGGGGGATCCTACAATGAGCAGTTCTTC. Translated: CASIPGQGGSYNEQFF.

The chain links TRBV7-8 to TRBJ2-7; D unresolved. Trimming took 5 bases from V and 8 from J, leaving 25 bases between them. This CDR3 region has 16 residues. CDR1 and CDR2 from the germline V gene are SGHVS and FQNEAQ. CDR3 sequence: CASSRPTQQIRSKQYF. CDR3 DNA sequence: TGTGCCAGCAGCCGGCCGACCCAACAAATACGTTCCAAGCAGTACTTC.

This clonotype was seen more than once but under ten times. The J gene is TRBJ2-7, the V gene TRBV7-3; 8 bases line up with TRBD2. After removal of 3 bases from V and 2 bases from J, the junction contained 6 bases not matched to a gene. Germline V CDR1 and CDR2: SGHTA, FQGTGA. The CDR3 spans 15 residues. This chain's CDR3 is CASSFSGKVPYEQYF. CDR3 sequence (DNA): TGTGCCAGCAGCTTTAGCGGGAAGGTCCCCTACGAGCAGTACTTC.

This clonotype has a handful of counts. The chain couples TRBV6-5 to TRBJ2-1; TRBD2 agrees at 13 bases. V gave up 3 bases and J gave up 9 bases; unmatched junction bases: 2. The CDR3 consists of 14 residues. Germline V CDR1 and CDR2: MNHEY, SVGAGI. The CDR3 DNA reads as TGTGCCAGCAGTTATACTAGCGGGAGGGTTGAGCAGTTCTTC. Protein: CASSYTSGRVEQFF.

This clonotype was counted a few times. V is TRBV20-1 and J is TRBJ2-5, with D perhaps TRBD1 or TRBD2 (5 bases each). This CDR3 contains 14 residues. Germline V gene lookup returns CDR1 DFQATT and CDR2 SNEGSKA (reference sequence). Trimming took off 7 bases at V and 2 bases at J, with 17 bases between the two ends. This CDR3 is CSVPRAGRQETQYF. CDR3 nucleotide sequence: TGCAGTGTACCGAGGGCAGGGCGGCAAGAGACCCAGTACTTC.

This rearrangement joins TRBV7-2 to TRBJ1-6; D possibly corresponds to TRBD1 (5 bases). Germline-derived CDR1 and CDR2 are SGHTA and FQGNSA. The length of the CDR3 is 15 residues. V was shortened by 5 bases and J by 1 base, with 9 bases between the two germline ends. This CDR3 reads CASSPEGSYNSPLHF. The CDR3 coding sequence is TGTGCCAGCAGCCCAGAGGGGTCCTATAATTCACCCCTCCACTTT.

The chain carries TRBV11-3 and TRBJ2-1, with 14 bases that match TRBD2. Germline assignment: CDR1 SGHNT and CDR2 YENEEA. The CDR3 sequence is 15 residues long. J lost 8 bases, V lost 5 bases, and 5 bases had no gene match. The chain's CDR3 is CASSPTGLAGDEQFF. CDR3 DNA sequence: TGTGCCAGCAGCCCCACGGGACTAGCGGGAGATGAGCAGTTCTTC. Combining the CDR3 with reference TRBV11-3 and TRBJ2-1 gives the whole variable domain EAGVVQSPRYKIIEKKQPVAFWCNPISGHNTLYWYLQNLGQGPELLIRYENEEAVDDSQLPKDRFSAERLKGVDSTLKIQPAELGDSAVYLCASSPTGLAGDEQFFGPGTRLTVL.

This clonotype was picked up a small number of times. In DNA, the CDR3 is TGCAGTGCTCCCGGACTAGCTCCCAATGAGCAGTTCTTC. Its translation is CSAPGLAPNEQFF. This chain links TRBV20-1 with TRBJ2-1, with TRBD2 matching 8 bases. Trimming at V came to 5 bases and at J to 6 bases, leaving 6 bases not matched to a gene. Germline CDR1 DFQATT, CDR2 SNEGSKA (reference sequence). This CDR3 region has 13 residues.

This clonotype has at least ten counts. The V gene is TRBV3-1, the J gene TRBJ2-7; TRBD2 is a possible D gene (5 bases). This CDR3 region has 17 residues. V lost 3 bases and J 0 bases, leaving 18 bases between the germline ends. Per germline, CDR1 LGHDT and CDR2 YNNKEL (reference sequence). The CDR3 sequence: CASSQSNKWGVSYEQYF. In nucleotides, the CDR3 is TGTGCCAGCAGCCAGTCGAATAAGTGGGGAGTCTCCTACGAGCAGTACTTC.

J is TRBJ1-4 and V is TRBV19; D gene unclear. The V gene's germline CDR1 is LNHDA and CDR2 SQIVND (reference sequence). Trimming cost V 4 bases and J 5 bases, with 8 bases left between them. The CDR3 has 13 residues. The CDR3 DNA is TGTGCCAGTAGTACTTGGGGAAATGAAAAACTGTTTTTT. Translation gives CASSTWGNEKLFF.